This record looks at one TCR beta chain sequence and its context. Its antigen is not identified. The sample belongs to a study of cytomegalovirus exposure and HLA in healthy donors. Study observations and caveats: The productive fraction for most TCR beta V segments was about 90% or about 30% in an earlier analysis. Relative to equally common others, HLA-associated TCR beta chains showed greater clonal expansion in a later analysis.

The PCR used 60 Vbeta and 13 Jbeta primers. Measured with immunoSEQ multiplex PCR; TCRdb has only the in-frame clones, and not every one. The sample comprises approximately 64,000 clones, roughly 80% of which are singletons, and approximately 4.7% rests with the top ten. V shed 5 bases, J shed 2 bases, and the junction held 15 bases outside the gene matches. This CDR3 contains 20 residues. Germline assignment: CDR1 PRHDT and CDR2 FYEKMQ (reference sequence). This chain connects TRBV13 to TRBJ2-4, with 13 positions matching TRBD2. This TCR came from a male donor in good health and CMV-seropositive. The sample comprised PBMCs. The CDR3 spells CASSPPEDTSGGVTKNIQYF. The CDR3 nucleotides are TGTGCCAGCAGCCCCCCGGAGGATACTAGCGGGGGGGTGACCAAAAACATTCAGTACTTC.